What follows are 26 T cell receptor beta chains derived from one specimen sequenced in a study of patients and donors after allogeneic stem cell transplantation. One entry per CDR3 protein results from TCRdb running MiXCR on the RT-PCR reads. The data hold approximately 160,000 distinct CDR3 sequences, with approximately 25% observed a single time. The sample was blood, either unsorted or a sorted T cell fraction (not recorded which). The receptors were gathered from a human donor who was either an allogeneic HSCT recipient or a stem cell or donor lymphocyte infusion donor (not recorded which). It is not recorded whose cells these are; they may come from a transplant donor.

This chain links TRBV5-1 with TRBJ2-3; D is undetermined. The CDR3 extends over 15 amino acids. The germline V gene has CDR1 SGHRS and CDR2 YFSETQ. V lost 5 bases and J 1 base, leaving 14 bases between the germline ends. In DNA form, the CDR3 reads TGCGCCAGCAGACTATACGGCCATGGCACAGATACGCAGTATTTT. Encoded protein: CASRLYGHGTDTQYF.

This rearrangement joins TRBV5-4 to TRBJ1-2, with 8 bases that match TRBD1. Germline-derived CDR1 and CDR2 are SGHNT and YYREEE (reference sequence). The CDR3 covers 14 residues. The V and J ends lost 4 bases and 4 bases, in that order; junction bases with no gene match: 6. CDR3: CASSRRGQVYGYTF. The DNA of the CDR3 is TGTGCCAGCAGCCGCAGGGGGCAGGTCTATGGCTACACCTTC.

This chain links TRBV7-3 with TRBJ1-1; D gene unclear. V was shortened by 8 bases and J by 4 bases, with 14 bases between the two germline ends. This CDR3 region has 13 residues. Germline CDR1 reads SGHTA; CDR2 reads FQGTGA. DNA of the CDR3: TGTGCCAGCCGACCGGTGGGTAGCACTGAAGCTTTCTTT. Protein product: CASRPVGSTEAFF.

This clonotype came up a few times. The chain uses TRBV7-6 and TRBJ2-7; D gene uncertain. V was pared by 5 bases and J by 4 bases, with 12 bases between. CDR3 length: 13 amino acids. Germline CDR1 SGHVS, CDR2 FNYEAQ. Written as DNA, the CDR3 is TGTGCCAGCAGCGCCAGGTTATGGTACGAGCAGTACTTC. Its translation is CASSARLWYEQYF.

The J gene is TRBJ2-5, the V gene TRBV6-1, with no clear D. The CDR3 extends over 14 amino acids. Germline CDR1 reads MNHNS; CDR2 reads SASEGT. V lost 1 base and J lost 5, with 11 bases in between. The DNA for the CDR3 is TGTGCCAGCAGTGAAGGGTGGGTCGGGGAGACCCAGTACTTC. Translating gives CASSEGWVGETQYF.

The CDR3 region is CASSEEGVNTGLNSPLHF. In nucleotides, the CDR3 is TGTGCCAGCAGCGAGGAGGGGGTGAACACCGGACTTAATTCACCCCTCCACTTT. The chain has TRBV12-3 or TRBV12-4 and TRBJ1-6, with a possible D match to TRBD1 (6 bases). Trimming cost V 6 bases and J 6 bases, with 24 bases left between them. This CDR3 has 18 amino acids.

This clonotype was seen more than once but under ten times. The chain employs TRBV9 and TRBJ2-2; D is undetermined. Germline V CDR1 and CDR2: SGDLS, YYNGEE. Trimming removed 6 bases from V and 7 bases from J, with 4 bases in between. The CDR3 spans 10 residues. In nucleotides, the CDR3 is TGTGCCAGCATCCACGGGGAGCTGTTTTTT. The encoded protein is CASIHGELFF.

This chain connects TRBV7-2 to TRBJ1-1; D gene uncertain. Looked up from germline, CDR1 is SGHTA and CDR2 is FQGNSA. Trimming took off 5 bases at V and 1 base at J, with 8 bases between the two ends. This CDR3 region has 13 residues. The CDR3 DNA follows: TGTGCCAGCAGCCGCGGGGAGAACACTGAAGCTTTCTTT. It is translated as CASSRGENTEAFF. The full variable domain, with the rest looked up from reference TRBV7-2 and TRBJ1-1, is GAGVSQSPSNKVTEKGKDVELRCDPISGHTALYWYRQSLGQGLEFLIYFQGNSAPDKSGLPSDRFSAERTGGSVSTLTIQRTQQEDSAVYLCASSRGENTEAFFGQGTRLTVV.

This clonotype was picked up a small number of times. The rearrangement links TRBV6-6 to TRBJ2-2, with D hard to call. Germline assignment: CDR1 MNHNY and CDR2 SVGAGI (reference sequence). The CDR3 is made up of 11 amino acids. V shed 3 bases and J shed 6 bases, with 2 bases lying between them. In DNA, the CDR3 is TGTGCCAGCAGTTATGCCGGGGAGCTGTTTTTT. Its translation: CASSYAGELFF.

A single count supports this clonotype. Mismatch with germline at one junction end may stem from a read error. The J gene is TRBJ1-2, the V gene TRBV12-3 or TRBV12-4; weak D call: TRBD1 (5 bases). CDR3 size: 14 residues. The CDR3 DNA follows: TGTGCCAGCAGTTCCACGGGGCGGGGGTATGCCTACACCTTC. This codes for CASSSTGRGYAYTF.

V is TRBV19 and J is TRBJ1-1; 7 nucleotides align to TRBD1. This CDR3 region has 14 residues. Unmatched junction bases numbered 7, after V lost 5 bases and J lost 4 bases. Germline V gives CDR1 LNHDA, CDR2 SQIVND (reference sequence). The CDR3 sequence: CASSRQGKITEAFF. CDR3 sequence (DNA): TGTGCCAGTAGTCGACAGGGAAAAATCACTGAAGCTTTCTTT. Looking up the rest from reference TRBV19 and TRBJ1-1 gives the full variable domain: DGGITQSPKYLFRKEGQNVTLSCEQNLNHDAMYWYRQDPGQGLRLIYYSQIVNDFQKGDIAEGYSVSREKKESFPLTVTSAQKNPTAFYLCASSRQGKITEAFFGQGTRLTVV.

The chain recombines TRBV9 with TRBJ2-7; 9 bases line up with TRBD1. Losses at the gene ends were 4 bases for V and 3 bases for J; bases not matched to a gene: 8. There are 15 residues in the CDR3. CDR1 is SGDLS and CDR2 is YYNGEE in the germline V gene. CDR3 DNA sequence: TGTGCCAGCAGCCCCCCCCCGGACAGGGGCTACGAGCAGTACTTC. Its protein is CASSPPPDRGYEQYF.

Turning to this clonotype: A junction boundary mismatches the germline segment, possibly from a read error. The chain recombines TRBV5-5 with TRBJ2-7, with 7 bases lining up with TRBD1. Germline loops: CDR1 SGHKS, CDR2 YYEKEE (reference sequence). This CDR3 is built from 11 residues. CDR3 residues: CASSLAGTERF. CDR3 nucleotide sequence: TGTGCCAGCAGCTTGGCCGGGACAGAAAGGTTC.

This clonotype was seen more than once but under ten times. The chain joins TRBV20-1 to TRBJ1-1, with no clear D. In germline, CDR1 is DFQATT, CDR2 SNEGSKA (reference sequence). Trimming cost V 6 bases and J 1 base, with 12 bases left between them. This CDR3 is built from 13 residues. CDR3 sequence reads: CSAPRGGNTEAFF. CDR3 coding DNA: TGCAGTGCCCCGCGGGGAGGGAACACTGAAGCTTTCTTT.

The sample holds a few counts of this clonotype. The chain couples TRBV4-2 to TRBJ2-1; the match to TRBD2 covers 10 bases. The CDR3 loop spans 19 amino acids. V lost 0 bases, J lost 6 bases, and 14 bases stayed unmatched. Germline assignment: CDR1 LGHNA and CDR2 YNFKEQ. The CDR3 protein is CASSQDPSGSGYPSNEQFF. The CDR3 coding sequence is TGTGCCAGCAGCCAAGACCCTAGCGGGAGCGGCTATCCGAGCAATGAGCAGTTCTTC.

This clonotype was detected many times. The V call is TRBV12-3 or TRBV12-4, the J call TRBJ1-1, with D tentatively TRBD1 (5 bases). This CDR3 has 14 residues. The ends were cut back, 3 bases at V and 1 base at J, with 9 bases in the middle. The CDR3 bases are TGTGCCAGCAGTTTCGGGACTACGAACACTGAAGCTTTCTTT. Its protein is CASSFGTTNTEAFF.

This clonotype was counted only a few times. CDR3 protein: CASTYLSDRAEEQYF. Written as DNA, the CDR3 is TGTGCCAGCACTTACCTCTCCGACAGGGCGGAAGAGCAGTACTTC. The chain is built from TRBV12-3 or TRBV12-4 and TRBJ2-7; 7 bases align to TRBD1. CDR3 size: 15 residues. With 7 bases clipped from V and 7 bases from J, the junction kept 16 bases outside the gene matches.

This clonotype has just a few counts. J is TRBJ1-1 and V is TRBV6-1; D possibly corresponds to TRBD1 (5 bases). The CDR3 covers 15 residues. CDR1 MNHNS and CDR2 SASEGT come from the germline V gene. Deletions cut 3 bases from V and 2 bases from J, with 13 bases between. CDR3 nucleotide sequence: TGTGCCAGCAGTGACCCGGGAAGGGGCAACACTGAAGCTTTCTTT. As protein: CASSDPGRGNTEAFF.

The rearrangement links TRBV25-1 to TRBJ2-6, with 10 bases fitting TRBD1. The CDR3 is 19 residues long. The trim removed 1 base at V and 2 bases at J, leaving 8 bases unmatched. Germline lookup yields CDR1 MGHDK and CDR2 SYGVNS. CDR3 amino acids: CASSEWGQGTNPGANVLTF. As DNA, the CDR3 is TGTGCCAGCAGTGAATGGGGACAGGGGACAAACCCTGGGGCCAACGTCCTGACTTTC.

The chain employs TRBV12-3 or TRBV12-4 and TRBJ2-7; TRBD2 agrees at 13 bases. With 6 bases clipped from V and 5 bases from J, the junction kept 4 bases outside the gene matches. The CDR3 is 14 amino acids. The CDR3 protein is CASRRTSGSDEQYF. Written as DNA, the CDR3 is TGTGCCAGCAGAAGGACTAGCGGGAGTGACGAGCAGTACTTC.

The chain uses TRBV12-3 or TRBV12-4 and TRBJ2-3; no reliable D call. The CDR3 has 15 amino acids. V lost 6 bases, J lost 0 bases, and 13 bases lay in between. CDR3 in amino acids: CASSRSGESTDTQYF. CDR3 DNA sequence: TGTGCCAGCAGCCGATCTGGCGAGAGCACAGATACGCAGTATTTT.

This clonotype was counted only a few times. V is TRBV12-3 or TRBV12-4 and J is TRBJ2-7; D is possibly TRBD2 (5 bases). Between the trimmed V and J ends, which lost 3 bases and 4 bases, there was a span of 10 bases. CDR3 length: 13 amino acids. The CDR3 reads CASSFGRLYEQYF. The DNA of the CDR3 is TGTGCCAGCAGTTTCGGCAGACTATACGAGCAGTACTTC.

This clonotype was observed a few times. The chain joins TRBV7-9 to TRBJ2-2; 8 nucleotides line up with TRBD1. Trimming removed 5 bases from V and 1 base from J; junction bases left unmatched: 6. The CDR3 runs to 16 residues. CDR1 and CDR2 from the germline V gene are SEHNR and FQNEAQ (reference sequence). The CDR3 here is CASSARGQENTGELFF. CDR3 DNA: TGTGCCAGCAGCGCCAGGGGACAGGAGAACACCGGGGAGCTGTTTTTT.

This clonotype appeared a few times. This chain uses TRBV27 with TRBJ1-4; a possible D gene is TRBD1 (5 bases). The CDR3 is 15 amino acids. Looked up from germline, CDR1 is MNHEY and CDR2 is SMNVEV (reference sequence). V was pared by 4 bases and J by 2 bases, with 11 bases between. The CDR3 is CASSSLGTTNEKLFF. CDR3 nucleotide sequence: TGTGCCAGCAGTTCTTTGGGGACGACTAATGAAAAACTGTTTTTT.

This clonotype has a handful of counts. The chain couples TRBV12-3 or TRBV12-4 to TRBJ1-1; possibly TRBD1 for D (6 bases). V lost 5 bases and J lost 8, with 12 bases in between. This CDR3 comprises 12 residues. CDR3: CASSRLGTEAFF. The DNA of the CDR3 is TGTGCCAGCAGTCGATTAGGGACAGAAGCTTTCTTT.

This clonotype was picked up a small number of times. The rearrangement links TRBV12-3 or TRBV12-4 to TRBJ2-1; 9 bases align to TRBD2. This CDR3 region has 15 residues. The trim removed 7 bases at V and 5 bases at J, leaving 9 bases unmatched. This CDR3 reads CASKVGGGAHNEQFF. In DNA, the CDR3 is TGTGCCAGCAAAGTCGGCGGGGGGGCCCACAATGAGCAGTTCTTC.